This paragraph covers one TCR beta chain sequence. The antigen remains unidentified. The sample's time point: week 3, after first cycle of checkpoint inhibitor. Sampling occurred pretreatment (T0) and at week 3 (W3), after cycle one of checkpoint blockade. The data derive from a study of blood T cell dynamics during melanoma immunotherapy. Study conclusions and caveats: Disease-control patients, not progressors, showed rising cfDNA rearrangement scores by W3.

V was pared by 2 bases and J by 1 base, with 5 bases between. The CDR3 is 13 residues long. The germline V gene encodes CDR1 KGHSH and CDR2 LQKENI. Each cfDNA sample used a fixed 40 ng of plasma cell-free DNA. Here immunoSEQ multiplex PCR was the method, and the copy in TCRdb shows in-frame clones only, minus some. The data contain some 1,200 clones, 81% of them singletons. Sequencing used cell-free DNA from blood, obtained from a patient treated with checkpoint blockade. The TCR comes from a human donor with melanoma. The gene calls are TRBV18 and TRBJ1-1, with D hard to call. As DNA, the CDR3 is TGTGCCAGCTCACCAAGCCAGAACACTGAAGCTTTCTTT. It codes for CASSPSQNTEAFF.